This paragraph covers one T cell receptor (beta chain) sequence. Libraries were prepared by immunoSEQ multiplex PCR; TCRdb keeps only in-frame clonotypes and omits some of them. The sample records approximately 120,000 clones, roughly 92% being singletons. The entry originates in a study of control samples from healthy donors and cancer patients. The trim removed 5 bases at V and 2 bases at J, leaving 12 bases unmatched. Germline V CDR1 and CDR2: SGDLS, YYNGEE. The CDR3 covers 17 residues. The source of this sequence is a man of 80 years or more with head and neck cancer. This chain uses TRBV9 with TRBJ2-3; 9 bases fit TRBD2. The specimen was PBMCs. The CDR3 loop reads CASSGGRADTNTDTQYF. CDR3 in DNA: TGTGCCAGCAGTGGCGGGAGGGCCGACACCAACACAGATACGCAGTATTTT.